This TCR beta chain was recovered during a study of cytomegalovirus exposure and HLA in healthy donors (dated by TCRdb to about 2017). Regarding the research as a whole: A later analysis indicated that the roughly 120 validation repertoires were generated on the platform also employed for the approximately 690 repertoires of the first cohort. The study aimed to test whether cataloging public T cell receptors could reveal signatures of past pathogen exposure. A separate validation cohort of roughly 130 different subjects was used in addition to the roughly 700-subject first cohort. High-throughput TCR immunosequencing, statistical association of individual TCRs with disease status, and machine learning were combined to predict cytomegalovirus infection status.

The library relied on the immunoSEQ multiplex PCR assay. As for how the authors treated the data: A statistical classification framework was built to diagnose cytomegalovirus status from the catalog of TCR beta chain sequences. TCRdb took over this immuneACCESS table, retaining in-frame rearrangements with V and J assigned. Such tables are incomplete; in checked studies, under half of the missing clones stem from an unresolved V gene, and the remainder is unexplained. V and J calls and clone size are those listed in that table; D and trimming were worked out from the DNA. The sample contains over 150,000 clones, about 86% of them found a single time. The ten largest clones represent about 6% of the sample. Note on this clone: Its target antigen remains unknown. Base qualities were left out, and no much larger clone turns up one base away.

V sheds 7 bases and J sheds 0 bases, leaving 13 bases between their ends. The CDR3 starts with the cysteine, ends with the phenylalanine, and has 14 residues. Left in the record is the CDR3 DNA by itself, 42 bases read in frame from the first base. CDR1 and CDR2 are drawn from the germline V gene: SQVTM, ANQGSEA. The investigation overall reported the following: In vitro tests confirmed that a few of the cytomegalovirus-associated TCR beta chains recognize cytomegalovirus antigens. Of the cluster scores, roughly 95% were above 0 in a later analysis, which found that TCRs clustered in the first cohort also tended to co-occur in the 95 to 150 validation repertoires. While some public TCRs were present in many individuals, most TCR sequences turned up only very rarely across donors. The study listed 150 to 200 TCR beta chains as associated with cytomegalovirus. The classifier was reported to diagnose cytomegalovirus status with high specificity and sensitivity in both the original cohort and the validation cohort. All 120 or so repertoires were used to score co-occurrence in the validation cohort in a later analysis, because that analysis had no HLA typing for the cohort. The authors suggested that the approach could potentially be extended to other disease states and immunological phenotypes.

The donors were included in the validation cohort of 90 to 150 subjects, a group kept apart from the approximately 700-subject first cohort. The chain joins TRBV29-1 to TRBJ2-1; a weak D assignment points to TRBD2 (5 bases agree). Input material: PBMCs. This sequence was found in a woman in her 30s in good health and CMV-seronegative. The DNA is as follows: TGCAGCGCCCGAACTAGAGGCTCCTACAATGAGCAGTTCTTC. Its translation reads: CSARTRGSYNEQFF.